This TCR beta chain was captured by sequencing in a study of blood T cells in healthy people across ages. Points from the study as a whole: It was the long-lived donors that had more naive CD4+ cells and higher diversity than aged donors.

Trimming left V 4 bases short and J 6 bases short, with 16 bases between. The CDR3 length is 14 residues. This clonotype was counted between two and nine times. The antigen is not known. Primers used in a second PCR of about 6 to 11 cycles were a sample-barcoded 5' primer and a J-beta primer mix. Tagging of each cDNA molecule was performed by a template-switch adaptor with 12 random nucleotides. MiXCR was run by TCRdb on the 5' RACE reads, yielding one entry per CDR3 protein. The sample lists fewer than 800,000 distinct CDR3 sequences; under 25% were seen once. This chain links TRBV12-3 or TRBV12-4 with TRBJ2-7; D might be TRBD2 (6 bases). The TCR sequence derives from a man in his 70s in good health. Sequences were obtained from blood. Written as DNA, the CDR3 is TGTGCCAGCAGTTCAAGGGGACTGAATGGCGAGCAGTACTTC. Amino acid sequence: CASSSRGLNGEQYF.